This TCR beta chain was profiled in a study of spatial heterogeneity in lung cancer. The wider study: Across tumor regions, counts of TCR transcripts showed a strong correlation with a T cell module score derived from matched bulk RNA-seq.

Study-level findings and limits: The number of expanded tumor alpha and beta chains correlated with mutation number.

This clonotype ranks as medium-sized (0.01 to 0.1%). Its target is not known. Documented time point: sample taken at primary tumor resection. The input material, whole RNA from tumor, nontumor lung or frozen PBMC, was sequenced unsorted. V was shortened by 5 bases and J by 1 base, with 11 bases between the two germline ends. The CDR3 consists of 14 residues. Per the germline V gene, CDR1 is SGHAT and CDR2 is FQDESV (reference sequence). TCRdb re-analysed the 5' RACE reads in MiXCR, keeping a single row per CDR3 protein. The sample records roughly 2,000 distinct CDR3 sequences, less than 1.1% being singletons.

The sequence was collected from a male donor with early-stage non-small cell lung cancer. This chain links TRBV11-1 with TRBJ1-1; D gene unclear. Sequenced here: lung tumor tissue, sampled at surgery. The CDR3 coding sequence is TGTGCCAGCAGCGTAGGACCGTGGAACACTGAAGCTTTCTTT. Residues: CASSVGPWNTEAFF.